Below, one TCR beta chain is given with its context. Some clones are missing from TCRdb's copy, which holds only in-frame ones; the method was immunoSEQ multiplex PCR. The top ten hold approximately 1% of the sample, which has around 27,000 clones, 75% to 85% seen once. This entry belongs to a study of T cells in narcolepsy. The CDR3 contains 13 residues. J was trimmed by 11 bases and V by 3 bases; bases with no gene match: 5. From germline, CDR1 is SGHKS and CDR2 YYEKEE (reference sequence). The chain combines TRBV5-5 with TRBJ2-5; 12 bases line up with TRBD2. The TCR originated in a human donor with narcolepsy. Sequences were obtained from CD45RA- memory CD4+ T cells from PBMCs. CDR3 DNA sequence: TGTGCCAGCAGCTCCCTAGCGGGGGGGCGTCAGTACTTC. It translates to CASSSLAGGRQYF.